This TCR beta chain was recorded in a study of T cell repertoires in cytomegalovirus infection. In the study overall: Matching HLA type and CMV infection were both indicated by public TCR beta signatures.

Germline values: CDR1 MDHEN, CDR2 SYDVKM. V was shortened by 6 bases and J by 8 bases, with 16 bases between the two germline ends. The CDR3 consists of 13 residues. TCRdb re-called the reads with MiXCR, one entry per CDR3 protein. In the table there are roughly 140,000 distinct CDR3 sequences, about a quarter of which are singletons. Remarks on this clonotype: As yet, its antigen is unknown.

Study-wide findings and caveats: Predominance within the ex vivo response was attributable to HLA-C-restricted CMV-specific TCR beta clonotypes. The study identified carriers of CMV plus the relevant HLA from cumulative public TCR beta family frequency.

Sequencing used PBMCs. This clonotype was obtained from a human donor in good health (CMV status not recorded). Some clones in this sample may be carry-over from other donors' samples. The chain joins TRBV28 to TRBJ1-2; no clear D. CDR3 protein: CASSPGVGGGYTF. The CDR3 DNA is TGTGCCAGCAGCCCCGGTGTCGGAGGGGGCTACACCTTC.